Each of the 29 T cell receptor beta chains below was sequenced from the same sample in a study of shared clonotypes between healthy human individuals. The method was immunoSEQ multiplex PCR; TCRdb's version includes in-frame clones alone and lacks a portion of them. The sample carries 1.5 million to 1.9 million clones, about 98% recorded once. The sequenced material came from naive CD4+ T cells sorted from blood. Subset in this sample: CD45RA+ positively selected. These receptors were taken from a man aged 25 to 40 in good health.

V usage is TRBV6-6 and J usage is TRBJ2-7, with 14 nucleotides matching TRBD2. V trimming: 6 bases; J trimming: 3 bases; junction bases outside the gene matches: 4. The germline V gene has CDR1 MNHNY and CDR2 SVGAGI (reference sequence). CDR3 size: 15 residues. The chain's CDR3 is CASSQGLAGVYEQYF. The CDR3 DNA reads TGTGCCAGCAGCCAGGGACTAGCGGGAGTCTACGAGCAGTACTTC.

This clone was seen just once. The V gene is TRBV14, the J gene TRBJ1-4, with 7 bases identical to TRBD1. J was trimmed by 4 bases and V by 5 bases; bases with no gene match: 7. This CDR3 region has 15 residues. Germline V gives CDR1 SGHDN, CDR2 FVKESK. CDR3 nucleotide sequence: TGTGCCAGCAGCAAGATCCAGGGGGTTAATGAAAAACTGTTTTTT. The encoded protein is CASSKIQGVNEKLFF.

This rearrangement joins TRBV29-1 to TRBJ2-6; the D gene is possibly TRBD2 (5 bases). V shed 0 bases and J shed 0 bases, with 6 bases lying between them. The length of the CDR3 is 15 residues. Germline lookup yields CDR1 SQVTM and CDR2 ANQGSEA. CDR3 in DNA: TGCAGCGTTGAAGATCGGGGCTCTGGGGCCAACGTCCTGACTTTC. As protein: CSVEDRGSGANVLTF.

This sequence joins TRBV7-2 and TRBJ2-3; D possibly matches TRBD1 or TRBD2 (5 bases each). Trimming removed 6 bases at V and 0 bases at J, with 10 bases between. Germline CDR1 SGHTA, CDR2 FQGNSA. The length of the CDR3 is 14 residues. CDR3 sequence: CASRTGPSTDTQYF. The CDR3 coding sequence is TGTGCCAGCAGGACGGGACCCAGCACAGATACGCAGTATTTT.

J is TRBJ2-2 and V is TRBV5-1; no firm D call. CDR3 length equals 13 residues. V lost 4 bases, J lost 7 bases, and 11 bases lay in between. CDR1 is SGHRS, CDR2 YFSETQ, per germline. CDR3 region: CASSRTVNGELFF. As DNA, the CDR3 is TGCGCCAGCAGCCGAACAGTGAACGGGGAGCTGTTTTTT.

V is TRBV4-1 and J is TRBJ2-1; 10 bases are a match to TRBD2. With V trimmed by 1 base and J by 8 bases, 8 bases remained unmatched. Germline CDR1 MGHRA, CDR2 YSYEKL. The CDR3 consists of 16 residues. The DNA for the CDR3 is TGCGCCAGCAGCCAAGTAATTACTAGCGGGGTCCATGAGCAGTTCTTC. Protein: CASSQVITSGVHEQFF.

The V gene is TRBV28, the J gene TRBJ2-7, with D uncertain. The CDR3 is 15 residues long. Germline assignment: CDR1 MDHEN and CDR2 SYDVKM. Trimming pared 7 bases from V and 1 base from J, leaving 17 bases between. The CDR3 coding sequence is TGTGCCAGCACTCCCCCGGGCCAATCTTCCTACGAGCAGTACTTC. This encodes CASTPPGQSSYEQYF.

This clone has just one count. J is TRBJ1-3 and V is TRBV19, with D unclear. The CDR3 is 11 amino acids. The V gene lost 6 bases and the J gene lost 3 bases, with 3 bases spanning the gap. Germline CDR1 and CDR2: LNHDA and SQIVND (reference sequence). This CDR3 is CASSNGNTIYF. The CDR3 DNA follows: TGTGCCAGTAGCAATGGAAACACCATATATTTT.

J is TRBJ1-5 and V is TRBV28; no clear D. Germline V gene data show CDR1 as MDHEN and CDR2 as SYDVKM. This CDR3 has 19 residues. V was clipped by 7 bases and J by 1 base, with 26 bases between them. CDR3 nucleotides: TGTGCCAGCACAAGTCCCCGTGGGCCGCCAAGTATAAGCAATCAGCCCCAGCATTTT. Amino acids: CASTSPRGPPSISNQPQHF.

This rearrangement joins TRBV7-8 to TRBJ2-7; 9 bases fit TRBD1. The V gene's germline CDR1 is SGHVS and CDR2 FQNEAQ. The V and J ends lost 3 bases and 7 bases, in that order; junction bases with no gene match: 7. The CDR3 is 14 amino acids. In DNA, the CDR3 is TGTGCCAGCAGCTTGGGGACAGGGAAGGAAGAGCAGTACTTC. Its translation: CASSLGTGKEEQYF.

This clone has just one count. CDR3: CASSLTSYLSYEQYF. The CDR3 DNA is TGTGCCAGCAGTTTGACTAGCTACCTCTCCTACGAGCAGTACTTC. This chain connects TRBV27 to TRBJ2-7, with 7 positions matching TRBD2. The germline V gene encodes CDR1 MNHEY and CDR2 SMNVEV (reference sequence). CDR3 length: 15 amino acids. Trimming cost V 3 bases and J 0 bases; bases outside gene matches: 5.

J is TRBJ2-3 and V is TRBV7-9; 15 positions agree with TRBD2. The CDR3 contains 16 residues. The V gene's germline CDR1 is SEHNR and CDR2 FQNEAQ (reference sequence). V was clipped by 3 bases and J by 3 bases; unmatched bases: 1. The CDR3 region has the DNA TGTGCCAGCAGCTTCGGGACTAGCGGGAGGACAGATACGCAGTATTTT. Protein: CASSFGTSGRTDTQYF.

The chain recombines TRBV28 with TRBJ2-7; the match to TRBD2 covers 8 bases. Trimming took 4 bases from V and 6 from J; bases not matched to a gene: 8. Germline lookup yields CDR1 MDHEN and CDR2 SYDVKM. This CDR3 region has 14 residues. The CDR3 sequence: CASSSAGAGLEQYF. For the CDR3, the DNA is TGTGCCAGCAGTTCAGCGGGAGCCGGGCTCGAGCAGTACTTC.

This chain connects TRBV7-2 to TRBJ2-7; possible D gene TRBD1, 7 bases. Trimming left V 7 bases short and J 2 bases short, with 12 bases between. Germline CDR1 reads SGHTA; CDR2 reads FQGNSA. The CDR3 has 13 amino acids. CDR3 bases: TGTGCCAGCACTCGGGGGACAGCCTACGAGCAGTACTTC. Amino acid sequence: CASTRGTAYEQYF.

The chain joins TRBV6-5 to TRBJ1-1, with D perhaps matching TRBD1 (6 bases). Germline values: CDR1 MNHEY, CDR2 SVGAGI. This CDR3 contains 11 residues. With 10 bases removed from V and 10 bases from J, the gap between germline ends came to 16 bases. Here the CDR3 DNA reads TGTGCCACCTTACAGGGAAACGGAGCTTTCTTT. This codes for CATLQGNGAFF.

This rearrangement joins TRBV7-2 to TRBJ2-4, with D tentatively TRBD2 (5 bases). Germline CDR1 SGHTA, CDR2 FQGNSA. V was trimmed by 0 bases and J by 0 bases, leaving 15 bases between them. CDR3 size: 18 residues. The CDR3 DNA follows: TGTGCCAGCAGCTTAGCGCGGGCCGGGGAACTAGCCAAAAACATTCAGTACTTC. Protein: CASSLARAGELAKNIQYF. The entire variable domain, with the rest obtained from reference TRBV7-2 and TRBJ2-4, is as follows: GAGVSQSPSNKVTEKGKDVELRCDPISGHTALYWYRQSLGQGLEFLIYFQGNSAPDKSGLPSDRFSAERTGGSVSTLTIQRTQQEDSAVYLCASSLARAGELAKNIQYFGAGTRLSVL.

This chain uses TRBV10-3 with TRBJ2-1, with TRBD2 matching over 9 bases. The junction had 1 base not matched to a gene; V was cut back by 1 base and J by 0 bases. The CDR3 has 16 amino acids. Germline V gives CDR1 ENHRY, CDR2 SYGVKD. The CDR3 sequence: CAISEFSGSSYNEQFF. Here the CDR3 DNA reads TGTGCCATCAGTGAGTTTAGCGGGAGCTCCTACAATGAGCAGTTCTTC.

The gene calls are TRBV7-9 and TRBJ2-7; TRBD1 agrees at 8 bases. The CDR3 runs to 15 residues. Germline V gene sequence: CDR1 SEHNR, CDR2 FQNEAQ (reference sequence). After removal of 5 bases from V and 2 bases from J, the junction contained 8 bases not matched to a gene. The CDR3 region has the DNA TGTGCCAGCAGCCCTCGGACAGGGACGACCTACGAGCAGTACTTC. This gives the protein CASSPRTGTTYEQYF.

The J gene is TRBJ1-5, the V gene TRBV2; a possible D gene is TRBD1 (5 bases). Trimming removed 1 base from V and 5 bases from J, with 6 bases in between. The germline CDR1 and CDR2 sequences are SNHLY and FYNNEI. The CDR3 is 13 amino acids. The CDR3 protein is CASSEEGYQPQHF. DNA for the CDR3: TGTGCCAGCAGTGAAGAGGGGTATCAGCCCCAGCATTTT.

The rearrangement uses TRBV9 and TRBJ1-1, with D unclear. V was shortened by 0 bases and J by 5 bases, with 14 bases between the two germline ends. The CDR3 loop spans 15 amino acids. CDR1 and CDR2 (germline): SGDLS, YYNGEE. CDR3 in amino acids: CASSVGLGMGTEAFF. The CDR3 DNA follows: TGTGCCAGCAGCGTAGGTCTGGGGATGGGGACTGAAGCTTTCTTT.

The chain joins TRBV29-1 to TRBJ2-5, with TRBD1 matching 9 bases. CDR3 length equals 13 residues. Germline V lookup: CDR1 SQVTM, CDR2 ANQGSEA. CDR3 in amino acids: CSQAGGQGETQYF. DNA of the CDR3: TGCAGTCAGGCAGGCGGACAGGGGGAGACCCAGTACTTC.

The chain has TRBV5-1 and TRBJ2-7, with a tentative D call TRBD1 (6 bases). V was trimmed by 0 bases and J by 6 bases, leaving 10 bases between them. The CDR3 has 13 amino acids. Germline lookup yields CDR1 SGHRS and CDR2 YFSETQ. For the CDR3, the DNA is TGCGCCAGCAGCTTGGACAGGGCAAGCGAGCAGTACTTC. This codes for CASSLDRASEQYF.

The chain has TRBV6-1 and TRBJ2-7, with D maybe TRBD1 (6 bases). The germline gives CDR1 MNHNS, CDR2 SASEGT. V was clipped by 6 bases and J by 2 bases, with 14 bases between them. The CDR3 totals 14 residues. As DNA, the CDR3 is TGTGCCAGCAGGGACTTAAGGGGGACCTACGAGCAGTACTTC. Protein: CASRDLRGTYEQYF.

This clone was observed a single time. V is TRBV27 and J is TRBJ1-4; D gene ambiguous. The CDR3 contains 12 residues. V was trimmed by 6 bases and J by 8 bases, leaving 10 bases between them. Germline V lookup: CDR1 MNHEY, CDR2 SMNVEV (reference sequence). Here the CDR3 DNA reads TGTGCCAGCAGACGGGAACCGGAAAAACTGTTTTTT. Amino acid sequence: CASRREPEKLFF.

The V and J genes are TRBV27 and TRBJ2-5; D is unresolved. The CDR3 sequence is 14 residues long. Trimming cost V 3 bases and J 1 base, with 9 bases left between them. Germline V gene data show CDR1 as MNHEY and CDR2 as SMNVEV (reference sequence). DNA of the CDR3: TGTGCCAGCAGTTTTTCGTGGCGCCAAGAGACCCAGTACTTC. Translation gives CASSFSWRQETQYF.

The chain links TRBV5-1 to TRBJ1-1, with D perhaps matching TRBD1 (6 bases). Germline assignment: CDR1 SGHRS and CDR2 YFSETQ. CDR3 length equals 15 residues. The V end lost 0 bases, the J end lost 1 base, and 10 bases lay between the germline ends. CDR3: CASSLETGRNTEAFF. CDR3 DNA: TGCGCCAGCAGCTTGGAAACAGGGCGGAACACTGAAGCTTTCTTT.

V and J are TRBV7-2 and TRBJ2-5, with TRBD2 identical over 10 bases. V lost 1 base, J lost 1 base, and 0 bases stayed unmatched. From germline, CDR1 is SGHTA and CDR2 FQGNSA. The CDR3 is made up of 15 amino acids. CDR3: CASSLGTSGQETQYF. DNA for the CDR3: TGTGCCAGCAGCTTAGGGACTAGCGGCCAAGAGACCCAGTACTTC.

This clone was seen a single time. The J gene is TRBJ2-5, the V gene TRBV5-1; possible D gene TRBD2, 5 bases. The CDR3 loop spans 14 amino acids. Trimming cost V 5 bases and J 5 bases, with 16 bases left between them. From germline, CDR1 is SGHRS and CDR2 YFSETQ. DNA of the CDR3: TGCGCCAGCAGGTCGGATCCGGGATCTGAGACCCAGTACTTC. Protein: CASRSDPGSETQYF.

The gene calls are TRBV6-6 and TRBJ2-7; D is unresolved. This CDR3 spans 14 amino acids. V dropped 7 bases and J dropped 6 bases, with 19 bases sitting between them. The germline CDR1 and CDR2 sequences are MNHNY and SVGAGI (reference sequence). CDR3 nucleotide sequence: TGTGCCAGCAACGAAATTGTTCCACCCGCCGAGCAGTACTTC. Its protein is CASNEIVPPAEQYF.